This T cell receptor (beta chain) was found in a study of cytomegalovirus exposure and HLA in healthy donors. Germline V CDR1 and CDR2: LGHNA, YSLEER. The V end lost 3 bases, the J end lost 1 base, and 9 bases lay between the germline ends. The CDR3 is made up of 14 amino acids. PCR used 60 Vbeta primers and 13 Jbeta primers. Only in-frame clones appear in the TCRdb table, and some are missing; sequencing was by immunoSEQ multiplex PCR. The sample shows roughly 110,000 clones, 60% to 85% of them seen only once. The chain recombines TRBV4-3 with TRBJ1-2; the D is unclear. The source material was PBMCs. The sequence was collected from a male donor in good health and CMV-seropositive. The CDR3, as DNA: TGCGCCAGCAGCCAGGACGGACTTAACTATGGCTACACCTTC. Its translation: CASSQDGLNYGYTF.